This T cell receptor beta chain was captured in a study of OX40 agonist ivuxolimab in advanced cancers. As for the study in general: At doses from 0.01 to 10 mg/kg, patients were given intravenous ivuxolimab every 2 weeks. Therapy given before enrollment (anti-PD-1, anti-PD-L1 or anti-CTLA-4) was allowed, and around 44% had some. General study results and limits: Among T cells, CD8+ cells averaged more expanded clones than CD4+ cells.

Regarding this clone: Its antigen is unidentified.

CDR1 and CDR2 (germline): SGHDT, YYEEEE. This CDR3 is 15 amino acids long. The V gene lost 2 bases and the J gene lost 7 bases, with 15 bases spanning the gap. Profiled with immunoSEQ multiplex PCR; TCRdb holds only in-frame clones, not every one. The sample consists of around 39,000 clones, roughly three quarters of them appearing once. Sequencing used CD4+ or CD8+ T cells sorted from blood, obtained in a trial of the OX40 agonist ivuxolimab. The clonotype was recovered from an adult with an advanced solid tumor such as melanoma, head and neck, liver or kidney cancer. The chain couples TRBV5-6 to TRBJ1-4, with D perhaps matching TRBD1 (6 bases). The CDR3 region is CASSFRQVNFEKLFF. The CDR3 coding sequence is TGTGCCAGCAGCTTCCGACAGGTGAACTTTGAAAAACTGTTTTTT.